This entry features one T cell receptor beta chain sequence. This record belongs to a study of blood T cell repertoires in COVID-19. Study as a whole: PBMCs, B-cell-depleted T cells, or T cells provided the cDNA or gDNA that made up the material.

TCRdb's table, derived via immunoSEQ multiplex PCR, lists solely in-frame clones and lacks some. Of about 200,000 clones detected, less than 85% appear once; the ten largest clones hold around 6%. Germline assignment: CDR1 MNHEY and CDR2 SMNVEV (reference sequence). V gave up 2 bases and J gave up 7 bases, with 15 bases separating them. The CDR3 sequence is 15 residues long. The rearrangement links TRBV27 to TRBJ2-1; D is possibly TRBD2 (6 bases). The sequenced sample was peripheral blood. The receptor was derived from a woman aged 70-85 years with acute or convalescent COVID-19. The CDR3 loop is CASSLPGYGGNEQFF. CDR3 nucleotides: TGTGCCAGCAGTTTACCGGGCTATGGAGGGAATGAGCAGTTCTTC.